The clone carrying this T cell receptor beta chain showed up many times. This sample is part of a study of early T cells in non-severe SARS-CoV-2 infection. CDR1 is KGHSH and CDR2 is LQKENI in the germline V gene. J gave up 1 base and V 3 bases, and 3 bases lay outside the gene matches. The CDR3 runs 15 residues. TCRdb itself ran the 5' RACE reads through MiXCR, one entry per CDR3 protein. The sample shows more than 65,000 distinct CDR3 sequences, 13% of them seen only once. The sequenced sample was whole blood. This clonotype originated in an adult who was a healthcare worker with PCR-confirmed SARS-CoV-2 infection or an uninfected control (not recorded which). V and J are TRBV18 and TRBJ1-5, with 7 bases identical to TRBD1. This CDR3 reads CASSPSGQSNQPQHF. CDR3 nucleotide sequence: TGTGCCAGCTCACCGTCGGGACAGAGCAATCAGCCCCAGCATTTT.